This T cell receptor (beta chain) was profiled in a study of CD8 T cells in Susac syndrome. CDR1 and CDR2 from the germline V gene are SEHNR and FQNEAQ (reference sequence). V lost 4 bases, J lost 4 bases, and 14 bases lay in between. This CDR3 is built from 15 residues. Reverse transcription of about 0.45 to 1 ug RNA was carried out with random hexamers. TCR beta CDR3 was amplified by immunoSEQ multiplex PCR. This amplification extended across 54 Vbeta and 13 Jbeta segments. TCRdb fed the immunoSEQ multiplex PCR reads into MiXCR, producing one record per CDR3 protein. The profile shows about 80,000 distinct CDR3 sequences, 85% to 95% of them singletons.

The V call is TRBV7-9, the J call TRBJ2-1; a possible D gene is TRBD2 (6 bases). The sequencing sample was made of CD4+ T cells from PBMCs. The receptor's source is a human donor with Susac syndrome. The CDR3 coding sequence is TGTGCCAGCAGCTGGGGACTTGGCCCTTACAATGAGCAGTTCTTC. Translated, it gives CASSWGLGPYNEQFF. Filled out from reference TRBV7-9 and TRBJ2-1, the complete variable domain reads DTGVSQNPRHKITKRGQNVTFRCDPISEHNRLYWYRQTLGQGPEFLTYFQNEAQLEKSRLLSDRFSAERPKGSFSTLEIQRTEQGDSAMYLCASSWGLGPYNEQFFGPGTRLTVL.